This record covers a single TCR beta chain. The data originate from a study of CD8+CD57+ T cells in acquired aplastic anemia. Patients who underwent sequencing had shown CD8+CD57+ cell expansion by flow cytometry. The template used for profiling TCR beta VDJ and CDR3 was genomic DNA. One entry per CDR3 protein results from TCRdb running MiXCR on the reads. The sample comprises about 200,000 distinct CDR3 sequences, over 40% of which are singletons, and around 20% rests with the top ten. Germline lookup yields CDR1 SGDLS and CDR2 YYNGEE. The CDR3 consists of 14 residues. The junction had 8 bases not matched to a gene; V was cut back by 3 bases and J by 7 bases.

This sequence originates from a human donor with aplastic anemia. The V call is TRBV9, the J call TRBJ2-7, with 9 bases aligning to TRBD1. The source material was sorted CD4+, CD8+, or CD8+CD57+ T cells (not recorded which) from PBMCs. Here the CDR3 reads CASSATGQGLEQYF. In DNA form, the CDR3 reads TGTGCCAGCAGCGCAACCGGACAGGGGTTGGAGCAGTACTTC.